This TCR beta chain was retrieved from a study of blood T cell repertoires in COVID-19. V gave up 5 bases and J gave up 5 bases, with 18 bases separating them. The CDR3 length is 15 residues. From germline, CDR1 is SGHVS and CDR2 FQNEAQ. Libraries were prepared by immunoSEQ multiplex PCR; TCRdb keeps only in-frame clonotypes and omits some of them. The repertoire includes about 210,000 clones, roughly 90% of them detected once, and 6.5% to 9% sits in the top ten. The rearrangement joins TRBV7-8 to TRBJ1-1; D call uncertain. The sequenced sample was PBMCs or T cells enriched from blood (not recorded which). The receptor was derived from a woman under 30 who had recovered from COVID-19. CDR3 bases: TGTGCCAGCAGCGCCGCGGGGATGGGAAGGACTGAAGCTTTCTTT. It codes for CASSAAGMGRTEAFF.